What follows is one TCR beta chain and its context. Its target is not known. Preterm samples came from extremely preterm deliveries at about 22-28 weeks. The data are from a study of naive CD8 T cells in extremely preterm neonates. The table came from immunoSEQ multiplex PCR; TCRdb's copy has only in-frame clones and leaves some out. The data show fewer than 25,000 clones, with roughly 88% seen just once and approximately 0.84% held by the top ten. With 2 bases removed from V and 0 bases from J, the gap between germline ends came to 6 bases. The CDR3 totals 13 residues. Germline V gives CDR1 SGHRS, CDR2 YFSETQ. Broader study findings: Preterm infants showed shorter CDR3s, fewer N additions and less trimming than older groups. Compared with all age groups, preterm neonates showed less repertoire richness.

The sequenced material came from naive CD8+ T cells from cord blood. The chain links TRBV5-1 to TRBJ2-7; no clear D gene. This clonotype was obtained from a boy who was born preterm. CDR3 in amino acids: CASSLSSSYEQYF. CDR3 DNA sequence: TGCGCCAGCAGCTTATCGAGCTCCTACGAGCAGTACTTC.